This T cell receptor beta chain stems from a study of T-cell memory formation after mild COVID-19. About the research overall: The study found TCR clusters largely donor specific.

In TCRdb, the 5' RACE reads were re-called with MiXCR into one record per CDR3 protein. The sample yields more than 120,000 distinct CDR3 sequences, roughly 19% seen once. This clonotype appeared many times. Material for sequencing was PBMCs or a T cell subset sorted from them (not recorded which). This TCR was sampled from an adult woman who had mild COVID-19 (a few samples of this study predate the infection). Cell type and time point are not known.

The CDR3 reads CASSLQGFEQYF. The CDR3 DNA sequence: TGCGCCAGCAGCTTGCAAGGGTTCGAGCAGTACTTC. The rearrangement uses TRBV5-1 and TRBJ2-7; no reliable D call. Trimming cost V 1 base and J 6 bases, with 8 bases left between them. The CDR3 totals 12 residues. Germline V CDR1 and CDR2: SGHRS, YFSETQ.